The 9 T cell receptor beta chains presented below share a single source sample, sequenced in a study of blood T cell repertoires in COVID-19. Clones were read by immunoSEQ multiplex PCR, and TCRdb kept only the in-frame ones, dropping some. The table has about 40,000 clones, about nine tenths seen once. Material for sequencing was peripheral blood. These receptors all come from a woman in her 30s in a cohort sampled during active COVID-19.

The rearrangement uses TRBV6-2 or TRBV6-3 and TRBJ2-7, with a tentative D call TRBD2 (5 bases). The germline V and J ends were trimmed by 5 bases and 7 bases, with 9 bases remaining between them. Germline V lookup: CDR1 MNHEY, CDR2 SVGEGT. The CDR3 runs to 11 residues. CDR3 sequence (DNA): TGTGCCAGCAGTCTGCCGGGAGAGCAGTACTTC. Its translation is CASSLPGEQYF.

V gene TRBV5-1 combines with J gene TRBJ1-3, with D possibly TRBD1 on 6 matching bases. Germline V lookup: CDR1 SGHRS, CDR2 YFSETQ. The CDR3 spans 14 residues. Trimming shortened V by 0 bases and J by 4 bases, and 8 bases separated the two germline ends. The CDR3 region is CASSLGQAGNTIYF. CDR3 in DNA: TGCGCCAGCAGCTTGGGACAGGCGGGAAACACCATATATTTT.

The rearrangement uses TRBV19 and TRBJ2-7, with TRBD2 identical over 9 bases. The trim removed 5 bases at V and 2 bases at J, leaving 16 bases unmatched. Germline V gene lookup returns CDR1 LNHDA and CDR2 SQIVND (reference sequence). The CDR3 contains 18 residues. CDR3 in DNA: TGTGCCAGTAGTTTACGGACTAGCGACCAGAATGATGCCTACGAGCAGTACTTC. Amino acid sequence: CASSLRTSDQNDAYEQYF.

The chain combines TRBV6-5 with TRBJ2-7; 7 positions match TRBD1. CDR1 and CDR2 (germline): MNHEY, SVGAGI. V lost 8 bases and J lost 3; bases outside the gene matches: 4. This CDR3 has 12 amino acids. DNA for the CDR3: TGTGCCAGCCACAGGGGAATCTACGAGCAGTACTTC. Translating it yields CASHRGIYEQYF.

V is TRBV7-2 and J is TRBJ2-1, with D maybe TRBD1 (6 bases). The CDR3 totals 13 residues. Deletions cut 5 bases from V and 5 bases from J, with 10 bases between. Germline loops: CDR1 SGHTA, CDR2 FQGNSA. Here the CDR3 reads CASSDQGHNEQFF. For the CDR3, the DNA is TGTGCCAGCAGCGATCAGGGGCACAATGAGCAGTTCTTC.

The genes are TRBV27 and TRBJ1-6, with D tentatively TRBD1 (6 bases). The V gene's germline CDR1 is MNHEY and CDR2 SMNVEV (reference sequence). The CDR3 length is 18 residues. V was trimmed by 0 bases and J by 6 bases, leaving 18 bases between them. CDR3 in amino acids: CASSLSRTGPGSNSPLHF. The CDR3 DNA is TGTGCCAGCAGTTTATCCCGTACAGGGCCTGGGAGTAATTCACCCCTCCACTTT.

The CDR3 bases are TGTGCCAGCAGTTTGGCGGGGTTGGAAAACACCATATATTTT. Protein sequence: CASSLAGLENTIYF. V is TRBV28 and J is TRBJ1-3; no clear D. CDR3 length: 14 amino acids. Germline V gene lookup returns CDR1 MDHEN and CDR2 SYDVKM. Deletions cut 3 bases from V and 6 bases from J, with 12 bases between. The entire variable domain, with the rest obtained from reference TRBV28 and TRBJ1-3, is as follows: DVKVTQSSRYLVKRTGEKVFLECVQDMDHENMFWYRQDPGLGLRLIYFSYDVKMKEKGDIPEGYSVSREKKERFSLILESASTNQTSMYLCASSLAGLENTIYFGEGSWLTVV.

The chain uses TRBV27 and TRBJ2-6, with a tentative D call TRBD1 (6 bases). CDR3 length: 17 residues. Trimming cost V 4 bases and J 3 bases, with 16 bases left between them. Looked up from germline, CDR1 is MNHEY and CDR2 is SMNVEV (reference sequence). CDR3 bases: TGTGCCAGCAGTTGGACAGTTCCCAGGGATGGGGCCAACGTCCTGACTTTC. Residues: CASSWTVPRDGANVLTF.

This sequence joins TRBV4-1 and TRBJ2-1, with 8 nucleotides matching TRBD2. V shed 2 bases and J 4 bases; nucleotides not matched to a gene: 7. This CDR3 is 16 amino acids long. Germline V gene sequence: CDR1 MGHRA, CDR2 YSYEKL. CDR3 coding DNA: TGCGCCAGCAGCCAACCCACTAGCGGAGCTTACAATGAGCAGTTCTTC. Translation gives CASSQPTSGAYNEQFF.